The following is a T cell receptor (beta chain) sequence with its context. This entry is derived from a study of blood T cell repertoires in COVID-19. Study-wide context: T cells, B-cell-depleted T cells, or PBMCs supplied cDNA or gDNA.

Trimming shortened V by 7 bases and J by 5 bases, and 9 bases separated the two germline ends. CDR3 length: 12 residues. The germline V gene encodes CDR1 SGHRS and CDR2 YFSETQ. In the original workflow: Cell counts per sample came from amplifying reference gene primers. Sequencing used immunoSEQ multiplex PCR; TCRdb keeps in-frame clones, though not all of them. The V and J calls and clone size come from that table; D and trimming were worked out from the DNA. The data contain 250,000 to 300,000 clones, approximately 81% of them singletons. The chain carries TRBV5-1 and TRBJ2-2, with D perhaps TRBD1 (5 bases). The TCR originated in a woman younger than 35 with acute or convalescent COVID-19. Sequencing was carried out using peripheral blood. The CDR3 sequence is CASPGKTGELFF. The CDR3 nucleotides are TGCGCCAGCCCAGGGAAAACCGGGGAGCTGTTTTTT.